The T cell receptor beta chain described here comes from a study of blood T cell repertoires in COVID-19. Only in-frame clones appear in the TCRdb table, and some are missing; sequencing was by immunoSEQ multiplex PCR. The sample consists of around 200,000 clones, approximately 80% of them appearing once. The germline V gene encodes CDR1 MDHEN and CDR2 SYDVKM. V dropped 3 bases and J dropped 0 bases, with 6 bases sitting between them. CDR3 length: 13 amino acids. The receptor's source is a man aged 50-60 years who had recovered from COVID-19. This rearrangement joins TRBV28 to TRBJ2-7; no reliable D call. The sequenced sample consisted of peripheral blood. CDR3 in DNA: TGTGCCAGCAGTTTTGCCAGCTCCTACGAGCAGTACTTC. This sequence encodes CASSFASSYEQYF.